A selection of T cell receptor beta chains follows, all from one sample in a study of T-cell reconstitution after alpha-beta-depleted transplantation in children. TCRdb reprocessed the PCR reads via MiXCR and lists one record per CDR3 protein. The sample carries more than 400,000 distinct CDR3 sequences, over 40% recorded once. Sequenced here: PBMCs, sampled before TCRalphabeta/CD19-depleted stem cell transplant. Receptors originate from a girl aged 2 to 10 with aplastic anemia, due to receive a stem cell transplant. CDR3s include the opening cysteine and the closing phenylalanine or tryptophan. D genes are given only for firm matches. Clone size is shown for a subset of rows, as once, few, many or a class of expanded clone.

CASRRTGGRAYEQYF TGTGCCAGCAGAAGGACAGGGGGAAGAGCCTACGAGCAGTACTTC TRBV28 - TRBJ2-7 TRBD1
CASSPLAGASYEQYF TGCGCCAGCAGCCCACTAGCGGGGGCCTCCTACGAGCAGTACTTC TRBV4-1 - TRBJ2-7 TRBD2
CASSLVTSGNEQYF TGTGCCAGCAGCTTAGTGACTAGCGGGAACGAGCAGTACTTC TRBV7-9 - TRBJ2-7 TRBD2
CAWRTGAEQFF TGTGCCTGGAGGACGGGGGCTGAGCAGTTCTTC TRBV30 - TRBJ2-1 -
CASSFTGSISEQYF TGTGCCAGCAGCTTTACTGGCTCCATTTCCGAGCAGTACTTC TRBV7-9 - TRBJ2-7 -
CASSLPGLAQYEQYF TGTGCCAGCAGCTTACCGGGACTAGCTCAGTACGAGCAGTACTTC TRBV7-2 - TRBJ2-7 TRBD2
CSAPPPLGTDTQYF TGCAGTGCTCCTCCCCCCCTCGGCACAGATACGCAGTATTTT TRBV20-1 - TRBJ2-3 -
CASSHDRRRGLGELFF TGCGCCAGCAGCCACGACCGCCGCCGGGGGCTCGGGGAGCTGTTTTTT TRBV4-1 - TRBJ2-2 -
CSARPSGGVGTGELFF TGCAGTGCTAGGCCCAGCGGGGGGGTTGGCACCGGGGAGCTGTTTTTT TRBV20-1 - TRBJ2-2 TRBD2
CASRADAGQFSGYTF TGTGCCAGCAGGGCAGACGCAGGGCAATTTAGCGGCTACACCTTC TRBV28 - TRBJ1-2 -
CASSPRGGGYEQYF TGTGCCAGCAGCCCCCGAGGGGGCGGTTACGAGCAGTACTTC TRBV5-6 - TRBJ2-7 TRBD1
CASRRAGLAAYNEQFF TGTGCCAGCAGACGCGCCGGACTAGCGGCCTACAATGAGCAGTTCTTC TRBV6-1 - TRBJ2-1 TRBD2
CASSEDGSAFYEQYF TGCGCCAGCAGCGAGGACGGATCCGCTTTCTACGAGCAGTACTTC TRBV5-1 many TRBJ2-7 -
CATSADHTGELFF TGTGCCACCAGTGCCGACCACACCGGGGAGCTGTTTTTT TRBV6-1 - TRBJ2-2 -
CSVGGILGDTEAFF TGCAGCGTTGGTGGCATTCTCGGGGACACTGAAGCTTTCTTT TRBV29-1 - TRBJ1-1 -
CASSLEVQLNEQFF TGTGCCAGCAGTTTAGAGGTACAGTTGAATGAGCAGTTCTTC TRBV12-3/TRBV12-4 - TRBJ2-1 -
CASSYDGTGELFF TGTGCCAGCAGCTATGACGGCACCGGGGAGCTGTTTTTT TRBV7-9 - TRBJ2-2 -
CASSQDLGQGYEQYF TGCGCCAGCAGCCAAGATCTGGGACAGGGCTACGAGCAGTACTTC TRBV4-3 many TRBJ2-7 TRBD1
CASSLYRDTLGYGYTF TGTGCCAGCAGCCTCTACCGTGACACCCTCGGTTATGGCTACACCTTC TRBV7-2 - TRBJ1-2 -
CASSLIRTMHEQFF TGCGCCAGCAGCTTGATACGGACGATGCATGAGCAGTTCTTC TRBV5-1 many TRBJ2-1 -
CTSSARTDVYNNSPLHF TGTACCAGCAGCGCCCGGACGGATGTCTACAATAATTCACCCCTCCACTTT TRBV9 once TRBJ1-6 -
CASSLLGGSYEQYF TGTGCCAGCAGCTTATTGGGAGGCTCCTACGAGCAGTACTTC TRBV7-8 many TRBJ2-7 -
CASSPQGLAGGRSSYEQYF TGCGCCAGCAGCCCACAGGGACTAGCGGGAGGAAGAAGCTCCTACGAGCAGTACTTC TRBV5-1 - TRBJ2-7 TRBD2
CASSSPTGLRKQFF TGTGCCAGCAGTTCCCCGACAGGTCTCAGGAAGCAGTTCTTC TRBV28 - TRBJ2-1 -
CASSNTGGWRYGYTF TGTGCCAGCAGTAATACAGGGGGCTGGAGGTATGGCTACACCTTC TRBV6-1 few TRBJ1-2 TRBD1
CASRASGRYEQYF TGTGCCAGTAGGGCTAGCGGGAGGTACGAGCAGTACTTC TRBV19 - TRBJ2-7 TRBD2
CASSYRDTDTQYF TGTGCCAGCAGTTACCGGGACACAGATACGCAGTATTTT TRBV6-6 many TRBJ2-3 -
CASSFRRLSDTQYF TGTGCCAGCTCCTTTAGACGACTCTCGGATACGCAGTATTTT TRBV12-3/TRBV12-4 - TRBJ2-3 -
CASSPMPGLAGVWDTQYF TGTGCCAGCAGCCCCATGCCGGGACTAGCGGGAGTATGGGATACGCAGTATTTT TRBV28 few TRBJ2-3 TRBD2
CSVPGLAGGGDTQYF TGCAGCGTACCGGGACTAGCGGGAGGGGGAGATACGCAGTATTTT TRBV29-1 - TRBJ2-3 TRBD2